This T cell receptor beta chain was observed in a study of CXCR3-negative and CXCR3-positive naive CD8 T cells. Study results and limitations: TRBV-TRBJ usage was similar across naive CXCR3 subsets but distinct in memory cells.

As concerns this clonotype: Its antigen is undetermined.

UMI-tagged TRB cDNA libraries were built via 5' RACE. TCRdb reprocessed the 5' RACE reads and keeps a single row for each CDR3 protein, giving no DNA. This listing includes roughly 48,000 distinct CDR3 sequences. The CDR3 covers 17 residues. Per the germline V gene, CDR1 is SGHDN and CDR2 is FVKESK. The TCR sequence derives from a human donor in good health. Some clones in this sample may be carry-over from other donors' samples. The chain combines TRBV14 with TRBJ2-7; no DNA is available, so the TRBD1 call from TCRdb remains unchecked. The sequenced material came from memory CD8+ T cells from blood. CDR3 sequence reads: CASSQEGTGRLVDEQYF.